This section outlines one T cell receptor beta chain sequence together with its context. Produced via immunoSEQ multiplex PCR; TCRdb's table is partial and in-frame only. The data contain around 120,000 clones, about 92% of them singletons. This entry comes from a study of T cell responses to AZD1222 COVID-19 vaccine. CDR1 is MGHRA, CDR2 YSYEKL, per germline. Trimming stripped 1 base from V and 3 bases from J, with 10 bases between. This CDR3 is 16 amino acids long. The receptor's source is an adult in good health. Sequences were derived from peripheral blood, sampled on day 0 of AZD1222 vaccination. The V gene is TRBV4-1, the J gene TRBJ1-6; a possible D gene is TRBD1 (5 bases). The CDR3 sequence: CASSQVRDLYNSPLHF. CDR3 nucleotide sequence: TGCGCCAGCAGCCAAGTACGGGACCTCTATAATTCACCCCTCCACTTT.